This T cell receptor (beta chain) was retrieved from a study of blood T cell repertoires in COVID-19. In the study overall: Acute and convalescent COVID-19 specimens originated in the United States, Italy and Spain. PBMCs, B-cell-depleted T cells, or T cells were the source of the cDNA or gDNA that made up the material.

In germline, CDR1 is WSHSY, CDR2 SAAADI. The CDR3 extends over 16 amino acids. Trimming took 10 bases from V and 3 from J; bases not matched to a gene: 13. The authors' processing: Reference gene primer amplification yielded estimated nucleated cell counts. The assay was immunoSEQ multiplex PCR, and TCRdb's table has in-frame clones only and misses some. Clonal size and the V and J genes are those of that table, whereas D and trimming came from the DNA. The data hold 240,000 or so clones, with 87% observed a single time. This TCR was sampled from a man aged 55 to 70 who had recovered from COVID-19. Sequencing used peripheral blood. The chain recombines TRBV10-2 with TRBJ2-1, with TRBD1 identical over 9 bases. CDR3 nucleotides: TGCGCCACCCTCAACGGGGACAGGGTAATCTACAATGAGCAGTTCTTC. It encodes CATLNGDRVIYNEQFF.